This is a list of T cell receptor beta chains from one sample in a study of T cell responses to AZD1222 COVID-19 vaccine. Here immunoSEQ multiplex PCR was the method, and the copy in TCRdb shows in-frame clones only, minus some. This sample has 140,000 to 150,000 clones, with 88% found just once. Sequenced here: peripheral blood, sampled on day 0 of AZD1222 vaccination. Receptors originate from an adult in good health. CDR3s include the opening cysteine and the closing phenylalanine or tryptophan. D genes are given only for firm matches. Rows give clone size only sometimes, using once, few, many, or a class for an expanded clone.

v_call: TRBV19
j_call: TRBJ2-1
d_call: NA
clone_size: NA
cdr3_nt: TGTGCCAGTAGTATGGGACCGAAATACAATGAGCAGTTCTTC
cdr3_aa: CASSMGPKYNEQFF

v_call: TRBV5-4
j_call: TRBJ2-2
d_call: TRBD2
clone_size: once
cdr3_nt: TGTGCCAGCAGCTTGGCGCTTAGCGGGGGTGCGACCGGGGAGCTGTTTTTT
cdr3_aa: CASSLALSGGATGELFF

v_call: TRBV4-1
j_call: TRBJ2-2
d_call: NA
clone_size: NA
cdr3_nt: TGCGCCAGCAGCTCCGGGACCTTCTTTAGTACCGGGGAGCTGTTTTTT
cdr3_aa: CASSSGTFFSTGELFF

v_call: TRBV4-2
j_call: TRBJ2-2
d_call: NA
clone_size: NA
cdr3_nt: TGTGCCAGCAGCCAAGCCCTGGGGGGAACTAGCCCCGGGGAGCTGTTTTTT
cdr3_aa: CASSQALGGTSPGELFF

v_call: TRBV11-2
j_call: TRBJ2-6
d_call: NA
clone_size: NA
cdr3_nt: TGTGCCAGCAGCCCTCCGGATCTGATAGCCAACGTCCTGACTTTC
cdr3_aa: CASSPPDLIANVLTF

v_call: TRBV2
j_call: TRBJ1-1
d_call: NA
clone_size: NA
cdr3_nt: TGTGCCAGCAGCAGGGATGTGAACACTGAAGCTTTCTTT
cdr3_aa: CASSRDVNTEAFF

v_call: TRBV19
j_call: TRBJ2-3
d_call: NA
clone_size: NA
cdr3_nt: TGTGCCAGTAGGACTCGGGCAGGGGGCACAGATACGCAGTATTTT
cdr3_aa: CASRTRAGGTDTQYF

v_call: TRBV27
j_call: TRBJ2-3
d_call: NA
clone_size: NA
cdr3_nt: TGTGCCAGCAGTTTAGGGAGAGGACGGGATACGCAGTATTTT
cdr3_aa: CASSLGRGRDTQYF

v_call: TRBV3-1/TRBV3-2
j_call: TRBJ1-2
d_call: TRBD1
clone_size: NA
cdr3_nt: TGTGCCAGCAGACCCCACAGGGGTTATGGCTACACCTTC
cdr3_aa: CASRPHRGYGYTF

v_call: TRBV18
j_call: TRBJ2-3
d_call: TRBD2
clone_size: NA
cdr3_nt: TGTGCCAGCTCACTGTTGGGAAGCGGGGGGGCCGCAGATACGCAGTATTTT
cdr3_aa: CASSLLGSGGAADTQYF

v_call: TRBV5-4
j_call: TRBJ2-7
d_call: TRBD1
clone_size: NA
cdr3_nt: TGTGCCAGCAGCCAGGGACAGTCCCCCTCACGCGAGCAGTACTTC
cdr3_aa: CASSQGQSPSREQYF

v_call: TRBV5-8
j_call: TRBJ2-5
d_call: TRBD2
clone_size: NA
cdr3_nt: TGTGCCAGCAGCCAAATAACGGGAGGCGGAGAGACCCAGTACTTC
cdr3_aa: CASSQITGGGETQYF

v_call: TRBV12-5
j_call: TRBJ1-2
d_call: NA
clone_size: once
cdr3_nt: TGTGCTAGTGGTTTGGGGCTTGGGTCCAACTATGGCTACACCTTC
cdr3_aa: CASGLGLGSNYGYTF

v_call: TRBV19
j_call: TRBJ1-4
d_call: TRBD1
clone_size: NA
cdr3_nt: TGTGCCAGTAGTATCCCAGGGACAGGAGAGACTAATGAAAAACTGTTTTTT
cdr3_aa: CASSIPGTGETNEKLFF

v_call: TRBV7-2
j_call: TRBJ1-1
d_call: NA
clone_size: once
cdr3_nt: TGTGCCAGCAGCTTAGCGCAGGGTTCCACTGAAGCTTTCTTT
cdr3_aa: CASSLAQGSTEAFF

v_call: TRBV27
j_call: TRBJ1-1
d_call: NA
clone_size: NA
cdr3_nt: TGTGCCAGCAATGGGGCAGCTAACACTGAAGCTTTCTTT
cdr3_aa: CASNGAANTEAFF

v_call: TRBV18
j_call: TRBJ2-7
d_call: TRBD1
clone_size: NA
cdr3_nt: TGTGCCAGCTCACCACCCCAGGGGGCAAGGTTGTACGAGCAGTACTTC
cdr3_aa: CASSPPQGARLYEQYF

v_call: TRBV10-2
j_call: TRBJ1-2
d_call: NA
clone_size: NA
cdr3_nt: TGCGCCAGCAGTGAGAACGGCCAGGGTGGGTATGGCTACACCTTC
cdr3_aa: CASSENGQGGYGYTF

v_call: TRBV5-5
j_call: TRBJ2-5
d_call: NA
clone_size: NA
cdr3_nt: TGTGCCAGCAGCTTGGGCCAGCAAGAGACCCAGTACTTC
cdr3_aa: CASSLGQQETQYF

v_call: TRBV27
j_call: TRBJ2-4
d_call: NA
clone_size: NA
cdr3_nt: TGTGCCAGCAGGAGCCTGGGGACTGGAAACATTCAGTACTTC
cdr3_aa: CASRSLGTGNIQYF

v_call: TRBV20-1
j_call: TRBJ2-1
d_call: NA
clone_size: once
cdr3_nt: TGCAGTGCTAGTCCGGCGGGGGCATACAATGAGCAGTTCTTC
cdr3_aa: CSASPAGAYNEQFF

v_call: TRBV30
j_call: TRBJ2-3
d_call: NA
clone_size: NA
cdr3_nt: TGTGCCTGGTCCCGAGGGACGGGCCTTACAGATACGCAGTATTTT
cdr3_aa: CAWSRGTGLTDTQYF

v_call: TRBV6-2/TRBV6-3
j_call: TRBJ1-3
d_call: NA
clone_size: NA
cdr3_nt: TGTGCCAGCAGTTACTCGATTTTTCTGCTAGCCTCTGGAAACACCATATATTTT
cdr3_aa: CASSYSIFLLASGNTIYF

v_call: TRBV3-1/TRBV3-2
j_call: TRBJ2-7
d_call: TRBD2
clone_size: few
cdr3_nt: TGTGCCAGCGGGCTAGCGGACTACTACGAGCAGTACTTC
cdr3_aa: CASGLADYYEQYF

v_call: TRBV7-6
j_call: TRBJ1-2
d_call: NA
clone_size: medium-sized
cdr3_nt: TGTGCCAGCAGCTTAGCGAAGGAAGGAGGCTACTATGGCTACACCTTC
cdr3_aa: CASSLAKEGGYYGYTF

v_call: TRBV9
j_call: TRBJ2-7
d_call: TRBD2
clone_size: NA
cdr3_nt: TGTGCCAGCAGCCCTGCCGGGACTAGCGTGCCCTACGAGCAGTACTTC
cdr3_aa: CASSPAGTSVPYEQYF

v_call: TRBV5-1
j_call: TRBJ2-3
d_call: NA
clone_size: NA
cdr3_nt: TGCGCCAGCAGCCTGGGGGACACAGATACGCAGTATTTT
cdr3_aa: CASSLGDTDTQYF

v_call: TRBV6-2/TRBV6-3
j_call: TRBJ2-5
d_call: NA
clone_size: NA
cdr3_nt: TGTGCCAGCCGCCCGGACTGGGGGACCTTACAAGAGACCCAGTACTTC
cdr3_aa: CASRPDWGTLQETQYF

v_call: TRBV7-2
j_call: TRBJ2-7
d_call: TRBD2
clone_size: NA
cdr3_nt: TGTGCCAGCAGCTTAACTAGCGGGGGGGCTGGCTACGAGCAGTACTTC
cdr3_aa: CASSLTSGGAGYEQYF

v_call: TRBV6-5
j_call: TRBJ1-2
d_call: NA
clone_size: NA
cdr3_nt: TGTGCCAGCAGGGGGCCAGACTATGGCTACACCTTC
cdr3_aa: CASRGPDYGYTF

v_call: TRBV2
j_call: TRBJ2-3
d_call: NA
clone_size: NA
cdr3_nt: TGTGCCAGCAGTGGGCAGACAGATACGCAGTATTTT
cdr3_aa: CASSGQTDTQYF

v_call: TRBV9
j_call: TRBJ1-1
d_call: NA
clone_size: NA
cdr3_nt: TGTGCCAGCAGCCCCCTCAACATGAACACTGAAGCTTTCTTT
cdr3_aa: CASSPLNMNTEAFF

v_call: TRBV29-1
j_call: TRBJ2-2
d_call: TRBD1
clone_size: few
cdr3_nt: TGCAGCGTTTCGACAGGGGTGTACACCGGGGAGCTGTTTTTT
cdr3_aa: CSVSTGVYTGELFF

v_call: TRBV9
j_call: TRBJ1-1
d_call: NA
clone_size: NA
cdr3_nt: TGTGCCAGCAGCGCCCAGACGGGGAACACTGAAGCTTTCTTT
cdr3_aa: CASSAQTGNTEAFF

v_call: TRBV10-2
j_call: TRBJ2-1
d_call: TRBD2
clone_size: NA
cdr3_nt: TGCGCCAGCAGTGCCGGACTAGCGGGGGTAAATGAGCAGTTCTTC
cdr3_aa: CASSAGLAGVNEQFF

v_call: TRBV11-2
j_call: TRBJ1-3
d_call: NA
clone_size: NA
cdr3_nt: TGTGCCAGCAGCCTATTCCCGGGACGAATCTCTGGAAACACCATATATTTT
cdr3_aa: CASSLFPGRISGNTIYF

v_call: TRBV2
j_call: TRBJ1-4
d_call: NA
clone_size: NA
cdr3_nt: TGTGCCAGCAGTGACGAGGGAAGAACTAATGAAAAACTGTTTTTT
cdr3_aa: CASSDEGRTNEKLFF

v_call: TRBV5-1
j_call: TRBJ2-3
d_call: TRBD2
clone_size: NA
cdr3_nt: TGCGCCAGCCGTTTGCCCAGCGGGGGGGCCATAGATACGCAGTATTTT
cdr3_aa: CASRLPSGGAIDTQYF

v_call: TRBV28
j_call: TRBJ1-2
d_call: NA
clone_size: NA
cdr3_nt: TGTGCCAGCAGCCGTGACATCCCCACCGGCTACACCTTC
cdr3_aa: CASSRDIPTGYTF

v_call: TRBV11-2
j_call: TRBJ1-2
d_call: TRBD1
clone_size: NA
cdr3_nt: TGTGCCAGCAGCTCCAGTCCCGGGACAGGGACAGGAGACTATGGCTACACCTTC
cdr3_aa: CASSSSPGTGTGDYGYTF

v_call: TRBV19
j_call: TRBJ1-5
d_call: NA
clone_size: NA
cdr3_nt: TGTGCCACAAATCAGGGGAATCAGCCCCAGCATTTT
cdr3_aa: CATNQGNQPQHF

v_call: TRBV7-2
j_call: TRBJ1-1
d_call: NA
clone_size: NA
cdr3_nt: TGTGCCAGCAGCTTAGAATACACTGAAGCTTTCTTT
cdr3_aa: CASSLEYTEAFF

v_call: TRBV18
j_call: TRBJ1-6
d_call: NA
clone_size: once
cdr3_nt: TGTGCCAGCTCACCATCGACGCGGGATTCACCCCTCCACTTT
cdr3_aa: CASSPSTRDSPLHF

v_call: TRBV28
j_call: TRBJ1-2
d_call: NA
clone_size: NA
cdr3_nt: TGTGCCAGCAGTTTCCCCTCTACCGGTGGCTACACCTTC
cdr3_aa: CASSFPSTGGYTF

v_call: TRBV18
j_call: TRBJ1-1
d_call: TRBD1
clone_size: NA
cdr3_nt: TGTGCCAGCTCTTCGAACAGGGGTATGAACACTGAAGCTTTCTTT
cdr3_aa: CASSSNRGMNTEAFF

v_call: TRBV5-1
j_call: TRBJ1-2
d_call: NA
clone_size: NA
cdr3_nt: TGCGCCAGCAGCTTGGGTTCAGCTGTCCCGGGGGATGGCTACACCTTC
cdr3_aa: CASSLGSAVPGDGYTF

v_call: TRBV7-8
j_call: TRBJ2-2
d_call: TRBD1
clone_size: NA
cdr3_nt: TGTGCCAGCAGCGTACAACAGGGGCCCGGGGAGCTGTTTTTT
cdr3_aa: CASSVQQGPGELFF

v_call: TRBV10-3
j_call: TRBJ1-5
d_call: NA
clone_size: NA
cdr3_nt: TGTGCCATCAGCCTACTCAGACAGGATTATCAGCCCCAGCATTTT
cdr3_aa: CAISLLRQDYQPQHF

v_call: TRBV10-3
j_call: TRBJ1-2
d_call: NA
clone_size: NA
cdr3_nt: TGTGCCATCAGTGGGTCAGGGAACTATGGCTACACCTTC
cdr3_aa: CAISGSGNYGYTF

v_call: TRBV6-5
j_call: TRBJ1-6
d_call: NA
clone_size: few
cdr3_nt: TGTGCCAGCAGCGGTGGGACGGCACCCCTCCACTTT
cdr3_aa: CASSGGTAPLHF

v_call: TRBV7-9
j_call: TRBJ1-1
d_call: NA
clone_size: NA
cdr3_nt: TGTGCCAGCAGGCCAAGGAACACTGAAGCTTTCTTT
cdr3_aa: CASRPRNTEAFF

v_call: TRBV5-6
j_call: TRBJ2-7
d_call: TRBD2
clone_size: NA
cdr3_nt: TGTGCCAGCAGCTTGGGCGGGGGGGCGCCCTACGAGCAGTACTTC
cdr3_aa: CASSLGGGAPYEQYF

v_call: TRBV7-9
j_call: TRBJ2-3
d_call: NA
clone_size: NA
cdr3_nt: TGTGCCAGCAGCTTAAGGGACCGAGGTCATGATACGCAGTATTTT
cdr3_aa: CASSLRDRGHDTQYF

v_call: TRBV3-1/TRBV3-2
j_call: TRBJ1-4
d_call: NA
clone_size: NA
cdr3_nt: TGTGCCAGCAGCCACCTGCCAAGCGGGCACGAAAAACTGTTTTTT
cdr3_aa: CASSHLPSGHEKLFF

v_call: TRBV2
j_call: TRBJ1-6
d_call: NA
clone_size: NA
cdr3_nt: TGTGCCAGCAGTGGTACGGTAAAGAGCTCCTATAATTCACCCCTCCACTTT
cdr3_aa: CASSGTVKSSYNSPLHF

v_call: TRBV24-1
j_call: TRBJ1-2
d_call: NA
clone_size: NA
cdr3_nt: TGTGCCACCAGTGATTTGCGGACGGGGAGGGCAAGCTACACCTTC
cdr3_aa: CATSDLRTGRASYTF

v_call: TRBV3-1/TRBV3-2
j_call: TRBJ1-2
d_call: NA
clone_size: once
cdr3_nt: TGTGCCAGCAGCCCGCTCTCCTCCTATGGCTACACCTTC
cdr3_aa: CASSPLSSYGYTF

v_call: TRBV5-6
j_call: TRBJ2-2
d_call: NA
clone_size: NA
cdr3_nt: TGTGCCAGCAGCTTCCGGGGGTTAAGGGCCGGGGAGCTGTTTTTT
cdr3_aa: CASSFRGLRAGELFF